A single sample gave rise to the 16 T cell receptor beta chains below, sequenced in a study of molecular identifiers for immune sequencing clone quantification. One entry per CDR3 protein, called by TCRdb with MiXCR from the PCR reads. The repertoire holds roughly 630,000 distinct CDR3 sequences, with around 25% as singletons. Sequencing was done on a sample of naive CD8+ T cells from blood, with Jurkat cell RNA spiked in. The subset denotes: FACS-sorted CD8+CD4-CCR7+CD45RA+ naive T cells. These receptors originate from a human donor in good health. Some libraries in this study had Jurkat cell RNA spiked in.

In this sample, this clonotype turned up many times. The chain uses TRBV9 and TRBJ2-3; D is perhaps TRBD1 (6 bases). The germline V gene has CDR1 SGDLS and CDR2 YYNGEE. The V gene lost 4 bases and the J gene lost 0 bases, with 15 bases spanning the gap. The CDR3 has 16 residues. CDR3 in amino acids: CASSSNRDQSTDTQYF. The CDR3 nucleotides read TGTGCCAGCAGCTCCAACAGGGATCAAAGCACAGATACGCAGTATTTT.

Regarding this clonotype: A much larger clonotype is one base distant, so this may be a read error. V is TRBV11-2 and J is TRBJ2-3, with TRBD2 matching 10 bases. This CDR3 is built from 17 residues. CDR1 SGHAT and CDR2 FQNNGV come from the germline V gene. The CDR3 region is CAISLGSSGSVTDTQYF. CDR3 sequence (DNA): TGTGCCATCAGCTTAGGGTCTAGCGGGAGTGTTACAGATACGCAGTATTTT.

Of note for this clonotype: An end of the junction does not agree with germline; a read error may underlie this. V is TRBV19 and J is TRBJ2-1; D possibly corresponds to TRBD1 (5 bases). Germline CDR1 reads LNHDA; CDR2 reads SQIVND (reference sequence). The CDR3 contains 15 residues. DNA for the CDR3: TGTGCCAATAGTATTGGACAAAGCTCCTACAATGAGCAGTTCTTC. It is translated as CANSIGQSSYNEQFF.

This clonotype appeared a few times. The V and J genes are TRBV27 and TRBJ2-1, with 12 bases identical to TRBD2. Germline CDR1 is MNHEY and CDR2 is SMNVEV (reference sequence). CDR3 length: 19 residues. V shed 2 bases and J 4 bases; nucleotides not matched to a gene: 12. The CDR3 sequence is CASSLVPSGGASRYNEQFF. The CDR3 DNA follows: TGTGCCAGCAGTTTAGTCCCTAGCGGGGGGGCAAGTCGGTACAATGAGCAGTTCTTC.

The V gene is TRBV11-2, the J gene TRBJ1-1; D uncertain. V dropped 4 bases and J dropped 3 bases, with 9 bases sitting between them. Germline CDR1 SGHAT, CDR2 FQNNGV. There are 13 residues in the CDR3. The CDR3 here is CASSSLLDTEAFF. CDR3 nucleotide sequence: TGTGCCAGCAGCTCACTACTCGACACTGAAGCTTTCTTT.

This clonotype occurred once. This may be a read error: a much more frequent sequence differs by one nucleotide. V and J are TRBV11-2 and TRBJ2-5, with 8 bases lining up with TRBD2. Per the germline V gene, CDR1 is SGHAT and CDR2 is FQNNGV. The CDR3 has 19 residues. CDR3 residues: CASSLVPGLARWEEEAQYF. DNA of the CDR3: TGTGCCAGCAGCTTAGTGCCCGGACTAGCAAGATGGGAGGAAGAGGCCCAGTACTTC.

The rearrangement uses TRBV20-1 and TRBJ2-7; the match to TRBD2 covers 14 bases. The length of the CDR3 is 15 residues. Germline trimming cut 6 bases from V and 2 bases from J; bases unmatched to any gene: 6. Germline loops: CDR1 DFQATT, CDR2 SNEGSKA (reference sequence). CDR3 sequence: CSAERLAGGTYEQYF. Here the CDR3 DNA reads TGCAGTGCCGAGAGACTAGCGGGAGGGACCTACGAGCAGTACTTC.

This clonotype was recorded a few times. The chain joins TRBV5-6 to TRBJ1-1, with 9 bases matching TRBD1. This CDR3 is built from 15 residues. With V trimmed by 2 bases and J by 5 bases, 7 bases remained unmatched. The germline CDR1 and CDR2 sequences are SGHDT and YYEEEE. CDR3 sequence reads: CASSFVTGGWTEAFF. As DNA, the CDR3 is TGTGCCAGCAGCTTTGTGACAGGGGGTTGGACTGAAGCTTTCTTT.

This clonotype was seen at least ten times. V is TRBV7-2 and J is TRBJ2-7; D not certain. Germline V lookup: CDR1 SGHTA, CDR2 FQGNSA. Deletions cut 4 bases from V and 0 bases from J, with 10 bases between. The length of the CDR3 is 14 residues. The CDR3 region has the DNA TGTGCCAGCAGCTACACCGGGCCCTCCTACGAGCAGTACTTC. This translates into CASSYTGPSYEQYF.

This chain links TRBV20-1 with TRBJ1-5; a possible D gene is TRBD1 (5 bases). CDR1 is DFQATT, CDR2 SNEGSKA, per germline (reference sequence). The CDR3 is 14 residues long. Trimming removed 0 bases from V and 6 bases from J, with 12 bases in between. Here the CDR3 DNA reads TGCAGTGCTAGAGAGCCAGGGACCAGTCAGCCCCAGCATTTT. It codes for CSAREPGTSQPQHF.

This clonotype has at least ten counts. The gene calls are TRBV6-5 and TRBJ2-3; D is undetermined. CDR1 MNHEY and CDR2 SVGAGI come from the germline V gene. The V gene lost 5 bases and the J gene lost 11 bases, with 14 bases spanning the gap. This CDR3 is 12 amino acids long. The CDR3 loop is CASSRDSLQQYF. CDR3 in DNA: TGTGCCAGCAGTCGTGACTCCCTACAGCAGTATTTT.

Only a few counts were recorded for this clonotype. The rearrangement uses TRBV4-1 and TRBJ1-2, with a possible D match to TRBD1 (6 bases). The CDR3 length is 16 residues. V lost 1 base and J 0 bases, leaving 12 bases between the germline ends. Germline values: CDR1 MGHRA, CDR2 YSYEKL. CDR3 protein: CASSQAGVGANYGYTF. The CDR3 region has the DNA TGCGCCAGCAGCCAAGCAGGGGTCGGAGCTAACTATGGCTACACCTTC.

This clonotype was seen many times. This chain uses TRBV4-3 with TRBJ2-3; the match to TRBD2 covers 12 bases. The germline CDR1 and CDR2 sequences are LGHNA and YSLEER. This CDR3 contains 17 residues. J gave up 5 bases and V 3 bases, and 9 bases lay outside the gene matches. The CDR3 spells CASSQTSGGLVGDTQYF. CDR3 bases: TGCGCCAGCAGCCAGACTAGCGGGGGCCTAGTTGGAGATACGCAGTATTTT.

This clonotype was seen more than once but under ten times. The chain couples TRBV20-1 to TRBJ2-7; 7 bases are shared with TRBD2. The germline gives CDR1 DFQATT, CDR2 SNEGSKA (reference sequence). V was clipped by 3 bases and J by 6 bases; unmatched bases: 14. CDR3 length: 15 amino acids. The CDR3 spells CSASFDFGEGREQYF. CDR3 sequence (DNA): TGCAGTGCTAGTTTTGACTTTGGGGAGGGCCGCGAGCAGTACTTC.

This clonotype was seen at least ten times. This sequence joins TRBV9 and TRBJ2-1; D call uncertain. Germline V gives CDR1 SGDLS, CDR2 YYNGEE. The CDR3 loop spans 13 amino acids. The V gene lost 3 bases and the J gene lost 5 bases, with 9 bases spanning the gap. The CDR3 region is CASSAWTDNEQFF. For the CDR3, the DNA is TGTGCCAGCAGCGCTTGGACCGACAATGAGCAGTTCTTC.

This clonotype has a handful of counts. Written as DNA, the CDR3 is TGTGCCAGCAGTTGGGCGGGAGGAACCTACACCGGGGAGCTGTTTTTT. Residues: CASSWAGGTYTGELFF. The chain couples TRBV27 to TRBJ2-2; 8 nucleotides agree with TRBD2. This CDR3 is built from 16 residues. The junction had 7 bases not matched to a gene; V was cut back by 4 bases and J by 3 bases. CDR1 MNHEY and CDR2 SMNVEV come from the germline V gene (reference sequence).